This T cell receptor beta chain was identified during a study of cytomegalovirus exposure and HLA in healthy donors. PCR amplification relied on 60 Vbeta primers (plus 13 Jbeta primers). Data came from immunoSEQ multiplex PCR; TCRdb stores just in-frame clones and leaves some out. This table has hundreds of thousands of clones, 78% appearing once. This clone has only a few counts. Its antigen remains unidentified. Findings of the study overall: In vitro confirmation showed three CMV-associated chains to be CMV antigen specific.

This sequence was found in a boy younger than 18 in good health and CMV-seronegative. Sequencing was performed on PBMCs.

CDR3 sequence (DNA): TGCGCCAGCAGTGAGTCGGGGCAGGACTATGGCTACACCTTC. As protein: CASSESGQDYGYTF. The genes are TRBV10-1 and TRBJ1-2, with a weak D call TRBD1 (5 bases). The CDR3 length is 14 residues. Germline V gives CDR1 WNHNN, CDR2 SYGVQD (reference sequence). Trimming took off 0 bases at V and 3 bases at J, with 8 bases between the two ends.